This record looks at one TCR beta chain sequence and its context. V was shortened by 5 bases and J by 3 bases, with 10 bases between the two germline ends. This CDR3 has 14 residues. Germline V lookup: CDR1 SGHNT, CDR2 YENEEA. Here immunoSEQ multiplex PCR was the method, and the copy in TCRdb shows in-frame clones only, minus some. The table shows about 74,000 clones, with roughly 81% occurring only once. This specimen comes from a study of blood T cell repertoires in COVID-19. Study-level information: There were acute and convalescent COVID-19 samples, and they came from the United States, Italy and Spain.

Sequenced material: peripheral blood. The gene calls are TRBV11-3 and TRBJ2-2; a weak D match, TRBD1 (5 bases). This sequence originates from a man in his 70s with acute or convalescent COVID-19. CDR3 sequence: CASSRDSDTGELFF. Written as DNA, the CDR3 is TGTGCCAGCAGCCGAGACAGCGACACCGGGGAGCTGTTTTTT. The full variable domain, in which reference TRBV11-3 and TRBJ2-2 provide the parts outside the CDR3, is EAGVVQSPRYKIIEKKQPVAFWCNPISGHNTLYWYLQNLGQGPELLIRYENEEAVDDSQLPKDRFSAERLKGVDSTLKIQPAELGDSAVYLCASSRDSDTGELFFGEGSRLTVL.